This T cell receptor beta chain was found in a study of shared clonotypes between healthy human individuals. Study results and caveats: Naive subsets, compared against memory subsets, generally had larger estimated richness values.

Naive-designated CD8 cells lacked CD45RO, were positively enriched for CCR7, and omitted terminally differentiated effector memory CD45RA+ cells. The repertoire was sequenced with immunoSEQ multiplex PCR; TCRdb's copy has only in-frame clones and lacks some. The table shows 750,000 to 1,000,000 clones, with 92% occurring only once. About this clone itself: Its target is not known. Sequence at one end of the junction differs from germline and may be a read error.

Sequenced material: naive CD8+ T cells sorted from blood. The sequence derives from a man aged 25-45 years in good health.

This CDR3 reads CASSLLPGETQYF. The DNA of the CDR3 is TGTGCTAGCAGCTTACTCCCGGGAGAGACCCAGTACTTC. V is TRBV7-7 and J is TRBJ2-5; D is unclear. The germline CDR1 and CDR2 sequences are SSHAT and FNYEAQ (reference sequence). CDR3 length: 13 residues.